These 25 T cell receptor beta chains came from one sample sequenced in a study of blood T cells in healthy people across ages. A second PCR of about 7 to 12 cycles used a sample-barcoded 5' primer and a J-beta primer mix. TCRdb fed the 5' RACE reads into MiXCR, producing one record per CDR3 protein. The repertoire holds just under 900,000 distinct CDR3 sequences, with under 35% as singletons. The sample comprised blood. Receptor source: a woman of 80 years or more in good health.

This clonotype was seen only a few times. The chain joins TRBV20-1 to TRBJ2-5; TRBD1 agrees at 7 bases. With 0 bases clipped from V and 5 bases from J, the junction kept 6 bases outside the gene matches. The CDR3 is 14 residues long. Germline assignment: CDR1 DFQATT and CDR2 SNEGSKA (reference sequence). CDR3 region: CSARDPTGWETQYF. The CDR3 coding sequence is TGCAGTGCTAGAGATCCGACAGGGTGGGAGACCCAGTACTTC.

The rearrangement links TRBV7-2 to TRBJ2-3, with 13 positions matching TRBD2. J lost 10 bases, V lost 5 bases, and 15 bases had no gene match. The CDR3 is made up of 17 amino acids. Germline loops: CDR1 SGHTA, CDR2 FQGNSA. CDR3 region: CASSIKLAGGAQNAQYF. CDR3 coding DNA: TGTGCCAGCAGCATCAAACTAGCGGGGGGGGCACAAAATGCGCAGTATTTT. Variable domain in full (rest from reference TRBV7-2 and TRBJ2-3): GAGVSQSPSNKVTEKGKDVELRCDPISGHTALYWYRQSLGQGLEFLIYFQGNSAPDKSGLPSDRFSAERTGGSVSTLTIQRTQQEDSAVYLCASSIKLAGGAQNAQYFGPGTRLTVL.

This clonotype was counted many times. The chain recombines TRBV6-2 or TRBV6-3 with TRBJ1-2; the match to TRBD1 covers 7 bases. Germline loops: CDR1 MNHEY, CDR2 SVGEGT. There are 16 residues in the CDR3. V lost 3 bases, J lost 8 bases, and 15 bases stayed unmatched. The CDR3 here is CASSYFGDSHTDGYTF. The CDR3 DNA reads TGTGCCAGCAGTTATTTCGGGGACAGCCACACAGACGGCTACACCTTC.

This clonotype was seen ten or more times. This rearrangement joins TRBV3-1 to TRBJ2-7; 7 bases match TRBD1. Looked up from germline, CDR1 is LGHDT and CDR2 is YNNKEL (reference sequence). CDR3 length: 14 amino acids. The V segment lost 1 base and the J segment 3 bases; nucleotides outside the gene matches: 3. The CDR3 region has the DNA TGTGCCAGCAGCCAAGGAGGGGGCCTCTACGAGCAGTACTTC. This codes for CASSQGGGLYEQYF.

This clonotype has only a few counts. A far larger clone is off by one base, so a read error is likely. This chain joins TRBV4-2 and TRBJ2-1; perhaps TRBD1 as D (5 bases). CDR3 length: 11 amino acids. V was shortened by 5 bases and J by 7 bases, with 6 bases between the two germline ends. Germline CDR1 LGHNA, CDR2 YNFKEQ. The CDR3, as DNA: TGTGCCAGCAGCGACAGAAATGAGCAGTTCTTC. Amino acid sequence: CASSDRNEQFF.

At least ten counts were recorded for this clonotype. This sequence joins TRBV30 and TRBJ2-5; D is tentatively TRBD1 or TRBD2 (6 bases each). The V and J ends lost 1 base and 5 bases respectively, with 17 bases between them. CDR3 size: 15 residues. Germline V lookup: CDR1 GTSNPN, CDR2 SVGIG (reference sequence). The CDR3 is CAWSATMGGGETQYF. The DNA of the CDR3 is TGTGCCTGGAGTGCGACGATGGGGGGCGGCGAGACCCAGTACTTC.

The chain recombines TRBV4-2 with TRBJ1-5; the D gene is possibly TRBD1 (5 bases). Germline values: CDR1 LGHNA, CDR2 YNFKEQ. V lost 0 bases and J lost 7, with 10 bases in between. The CDR3 sequence is 14 residues long. The CDR3 protein is CASSQDRGEQPQHF. As DNA, the CDR3 is TGTGCCAGCAGCCAAGATAGGGGAGAGCAGCCCCAGCATTTT.

This clonotype has a count of ten or more. V usage is TRBV28 and J usage is TRBJ1-2; D call uncertain. Germline values: CDR1 MDHEN, CDR2 SYDVKM. CDR3 length equals 13 residues. The germline V and J ends were trimmed by 5 bases and 8 bases, with 15 bases remaining between them. The DNA for the CDR3 is TGTGCCAGCAGTCCCCTCCGGGTAGGCGGCTACACCTTC. It translates to CASSPLRVGGYTF.

This clonotype showed up just once. Mismatch with germline at one junction end may stem from a read error. The chain combines TRBV7-2 with TRBJ1-4; TRBD1 might be the D (5 bases). The CDR3 has 13 residues. Germline loops: CDR1 SGHTA, CDR2 FQGNSA. CDR3 sequence (DNA): TGTGCCAGCACGCCTTTTTCGGGGGAAAAACGGTTTTTT. Protein sequence: CASTPFSGEKRFF.

This clonotype was seen a handful of times. The DNA of the CDR3 is TGTGCCAGCAGCTCCCAGACTAGTACTGAGCAGTACTTC. Protein product: CASSSQTSTEQYF. V usage is TRBV7-2 and J usage is TRBJ2-5; a weak D match, TRBD2 (6 bases). Trimming cost V 4 bases and J 11 bases, with 17 bases left between them. Germline V gives CDR1 SGHTA, CDR2 FQGNSA. This CDR3 has 13 amino acids.

About this clonotype: A much larger clone lies one base from this, so it may be a read error. The V and J genes are TRBV21-1 and TRBJ2-5; the tabulated D call, TRBD1, remains unverified against the DNA. The closer fit of TRBJ2-7 to the DNA end suggests the J call may be wrong. TRBV21-1 corresponds to a pseudogene. The CDR3 has 15 residues. The CDR3 DNA is TGTGCCGGCAGCAAAGCGGGGGGAAATCTCTACGAGCAGTACTTC. Its protein product is CAGSKAGGNLYEQYF.

CDR3: CASSLGVGGGSGYTF. As DNA, the CDR3 is TGTGCCAGCAGCTTAGGTGTAGGGGGCGGCTCTGGCTACACCTTC. The gene calls are TRBV7-9 and TRBJ1-2, with 7 nucleotides matching TRBD1. Germline V lookup: CDR1 SEHNR, CDR2 FQNEAQ (reference sequence). There are 15 residues in the CDR3. V was pared by 1 base and J by 7 bases, with 9 bases of the junction left unmatched.

This clonotype was detected a few times. A much larger clone differs from this one at a single base, so this may be a read error. The rearrangement uses TRBV12-3 or TRBV12-4 and TRBJ2-7; possibly TRBD1 or TRBD2 for D (5 bases each). The CDR3 totals 14 residues. The V end was cut by 3 bases, the J end by 7 bases, with 16 bases between. The CDR3 loop is CASSLRDASEEQYF. CDR3 coding DNA: TGTGCCAGCAGTTTGAGGGACGCCTCCGAGGAGCAGTACTTC.

This clonotype was observed many times. The DNA for the CDR3 is TGTGCCAGCAGCTTACCACTAGCGGTGAACACCGGGGAGCTGTTTTTT. Its translation is CASSLPLAVNTGELFF. V usage is TRBV7-2 and J usage is TRBJ2-2, with 8 bases fitting TRBD2. The CDR3 sequence is 16 residues long. V lost 2 bases and J lost 1; bases outside the gene matches: 3. Germline-derived CDR1 and CDR2 are SGHTA and FQGNSA.

This clonotype occurred many times. The chain employs TRBV20-1 and TRBJ2-3; 9 nucleotides line up with TRBD2. Germline CDR1 reads DFQATT; CDR2 reads SNEGSKA (reference sequence). The ends lost 4 bases at V and 6 bases at J; junction bases unmatched: 11. The CDR3 totals 15 residues. In DNA, the CDR3 is TGCAGTGCTAAGGCCCCCGGACTAGCGTCTGATACGCAGTATTTT. It codes for CSAKAPGLASDTQYF.

The chain links TRBV12-3 or TRBV12-4 to TRBJ2-1; 7 nucleotides line up with TRBD1. The J call may be incorrect, as the DNA end agrees better with TRBJ2-7. CDR3 length: 16 amino acids. The CDR3 nucleotides read TGTGCCAGCAGTCAAATCGTGGGGGACAGCTACAATGAGCAGTACTTC. This gives the protein CASSQIVGDSYNEQYF.

J is TRBJ2-2 and V is TRBV7-9, with D possibly being TRBD2 (5 bases). Trimming removed 6 bases from V and 6 bases from J, with 14 bases in between. There are 14 residues in the CDR3. CDR1 and CDR2 (germline): SEHNR, FQNEAQ (reference sequence). The DNA for the CDR3 is TGTGCCAGCAGACCGGGGATGCGGGCCGGGGAGCTGTTTTTT. Protein sequence: CASRPGMRAGELFF.

The chain uses TRBV28 and TRBJ2-2; 9 nucleotides match TRBD2. V trimming: 5 bases; J trimming: 4 bases; junction bases outside the gene matches: 2. CDR3 length: 14 amino acids. Germline CDR1 is MDHEN and CDR2 is SYDVKM. Here the CDR3 reads CASSRGGVTGELFF. For the CDR3, the DNA is TGTGCCAGCAGTCGCGGGGGGGTCACCGGGGAGCTGTTTTTT. Based on the CDR3 plus reference TRBV28 and TRBJ2-2, the full variable domain is DVKVTQSSRYLVKRTGEKVFLECVQDMDHENMFWYRQDPGLGLRLIYFSYDVKMKEKGDIPEGYSVSREKKERFSLILESASTNQTSMYLCASSRGGVTGELFFGEGSRLTVL.

The chain joins TRBV9 to TRBJ2-4; D might be TRBD1 or TRBD2, each matching 5 bases. This CDR3 has 14 amino acids. Germline V gives CDR1 SGDLS, CDR2 YYNGEE. V was trimmed by 4 bases and J by 13 bases, leaving 21 bases between them. The CDR3 protein is CASSPSGTSREQYF. DNA for the CDR3: TGTGCCAGCAGCCCTTCCGGGACCTCTAGAGAGCAGTACTTC.

This clonotype has only a few counts. This rearrangement joins TRBV3-1 to TRBJ1-2, with 9 bases that match TRBD1. Germline V gene data show CDR1 as LGHDT and CDR2 as YNNKEL (reference sequence). Germline trimming cut 4 bases from V and 7 bases from J; bases unmatched to any gene: 4. CDR3 length: 13 amino acids. The DNA for the CDR3 is TGTGCCAGCAGCCGGGGACAGGGACTTGGCTACACCTTC. Translation gives CASSRGQGLGYTF.

This clonotype came up many times. The rearrangement uses TRBV20-1 and TRBJ2-5, with a weak D call TRBD1 (5 bases). Trimming pared 0 bases from V and 2 bases from J, leaving 13 bases between. Germline V gives CDR1 DFQATT, CDR2 SNEGSKA (reference sequence). This CDR3 contains 15 residues. CDR3 sequence reads: CSARDPGAVQETQYF. The CDR3 DNA reads TGCAGTGCTAGAGATCCTGGGGCAGTACAAGAGACCCAGTACTTC.

J is TRBJ1-5 and V is TRBV3-1, with D uncertain. V was clipped by 3 bases and J by 4 bases, with 13 bases between them. The germline gives CDR1 LGHDT, CDR2 YNNKEL (reference sequence). There are 15 residues in the CDR3. CDR3 residues: CASSQDRRGNQPQHF. CDR3 in DNA: TGTGCCAGCAGCCAGGACCGGCGGGGTAATCAGCCCCAGCATTTT.

The gene calls are TRBV7-2 and TRBJ2-7, with 10 bases identical to TRBD2. Per germline, CDR1 SGHTA and CDR2 FQGNSA. The J segment lost 7 bases and the V segment lost 4 bases, leaving 13 bases of the junction unmatched. This CDR3 is built from 16 residues. The CDR3 sequence is CASSSPSGRAMREQYF. For the CDR3, the DNA is TGTGCCAGCAGCTCACCGAGCGGGAGGGCGATGAGGGAGCAGTACTTC.

This clonotype showed up just once. Since no conserved phenylalanine or tryptophan closes the CDR3, a read error is the likely cause. Because the CDR3's place on the DNA is in doubt, the DNA is left out and the CDR3 is given as listed by TCRdb. The chain employs TRBV4-2 and TRBJ2-7; the DNA was not compared with TRBD1, the D call given in the table. The CDR3 comprises 15 residues, both ends counted. CDR1 and CDR2 (germline): LGHNA, YNFKEQ. The CDR3: CASSQGTGGGRDPVL.

This chain connects TRBV7-9 to TRBJ2-3; TRBD1 aligns across 9 bases. V trimming: 1 base; J trimming: 2 bases; junction bases outside the gene matches: 4. From germline, CDR1 is SEHNR and CDR2 FQNEAQ (reference sequence). The CDR3 covers 16 residues. For the CDR3, the DNA is TGTGCCAGCAGCTTAGGGACAGGGGAATACACAGATACGCAGTATTTT. Translated: CASSLGTGEYTDTQYF.